This T cell receptor beta chain originates from a study of shared clonotypes between healthy human individuals. In the CD4+ fraction, cells were divided into CD45RA+ naive and CD45RA-negative memory subsets. This CDR3 spans 13 amino acids. J gave up 9 bases and V 7 bases, and 7 bases lay outside the gene matches. The germline CDR1 and CDR2 sequences are MDHEN and SYDVKM. Evenly divided among several immunoSEQ plates was the genomic DNA of each subset. Methods used by the authors: With immunoSEQ giving junction-only sequences and no quality scores, filtering differed. Method: immunoSEQ multiplex PCR; TCRdb's copy keeps in-frame clones and lacks some. That table supplies the V and J calls and clone size; D and trimming were determined from the DNA. Counted here are fewer than 200,000 clones, 65% to 70% occurring once; the ten biggest clones make up roughly a tenth.

The sequence derives from a young man in good health. Sequencing was done on a sample of memory CD4+ T cells sorted from blood. Described subset: CD45RA-negative fraction. This sequence joins TRBV28 and TRBJ2-1, with 9 bases that match TRBD2. The CDR3 loop is CASNSGSWGEQFF. Here the CDR3 DNA reads TGTGCCAGCAATAGCGGGAGTTGGGGTGAGCAGTTCTTC.